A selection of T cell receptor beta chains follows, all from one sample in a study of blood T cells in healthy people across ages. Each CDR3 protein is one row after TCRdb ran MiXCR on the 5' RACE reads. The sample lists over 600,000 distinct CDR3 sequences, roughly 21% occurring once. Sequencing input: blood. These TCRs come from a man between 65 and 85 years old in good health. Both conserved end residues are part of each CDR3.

CASSFGTENNSPLHF,TRBV5-1,TRBJ1-6
CASSYGSSPQETQYF,TRBV6-6,TRBJ2-5
CASNRLGGEKTQYF,TRBV6-1,TRBJ2-5
CASNGAGGPGEQFF,TRBV2,TRBJ2-1
CTSSQRRGGAVEKLFF,TRBV5-5,TRBJ1-4
CASSQDRVYQETQYF,TRBV3-1,TRBJ2-5
CASSLGQYTDTQYF,TRBV5-1,TRBJ2-3
CASSEPQREKLFF,TRBV25-1,TRBJ1-4
CSVRLAPNEQYF,TRBV29-1,TRBJ2-7
CAISEGQGNEKLFF,TRBV10-3,TRBJ1-4
CSASTSASQLTQYF,TRBV20-1,TRBJ2-5
CASRKGTDTQYF,TRBV2,TRBJ2-3
CASSQDQTSGTYEQYF,TRBV3-1,-
CASSPPGRNLHF,TRBV14,TRBJ2-5
CASNTGLSETQYF,TRBV12-3/TRBV12-4,TRBJ2-5
CSASGQWDSGIQYF,TRBV20-1,TRBJ2-4
CASSLQQGAHNEQFF,TRBV9,TRBJ2-1
CASRLGTSISYEQYF,TRBV7-8,TRBJ2-7
CSVEDLSGRAQQFF,TRBV29-1,TRBJ2-1
CASSYSLVPQYF,TRBV6-5,TRBJ2-5
CASSLWGADTEAFF,TRBV12-3/TRBV12-4,TRBJ1-1
CASSPPGAKNIQYF,TRBV18,TRBJ2-4
CASSLTGLGSADTQYF,TRBV7-3,TRBJ2-3
CASSIGVLGNQPQHF,TRBV5-1,TRBJ1-5
CASGNLATNEKLFF,TRBV27,TRBJ1-4
CASSPTPGGSYRGTSYEQYF,TRBV6-2/TRBV6-3,TRBJ2-7
CSAAGDNEQFF,TRBV20-1,TRBJ2-1
CSARDQGLRYEQYF,TRBV20-1,TRBJ2-7
CASKLERTSMNEQFF,TRBV2,-
CASMGGTLNTGELFF,TRBV6-5,TRBJ2-2
CASSRDEQYF,TRBV2,-
CASSQFSRDNGQFF,TRBV4-1,-
CASRLQGENQPQHF,TRBV6-1,TRBJ1-5
CAWSETSGPYEQYF,TRBV30,-
CASSDSSYGYTF,TRBV2,TRBJ1-2
CATSRVRDRNEQFF,TRBV15,-
CASSLDRDRGTNEQFF,TRBV5-1,TRBJ2-1
CASSLGDKSSYNEQLF,TRBV11-2,TRBJ2-1
CASSYSLVAKNIQYF,TRBV6-2/TRBV6-3,TRBJ2-4
CASTTLGTGGNQPQHF,TRBV28,TRBJ1-5
CASSARTGGRETQYF,TRBV28,TRBJ2-5